The source of this T cell receptor (beta chain) is a study of T cell responses to AZD1222 COVID-19 vaccine. Study-level information: Combined were second doses at about 4 or about 12 weeks.

The V segment lost 3 bases and the J segment 5 bases; nucleotides outside the gene matches: 20. There are 19 residues in the CDR3. Germline V lookup: CDR1 SNHLY, CDR2 FYNNEI. Study conclusions and caveats: Donors were chiefly white British, with a greater number of females, and clonal diversity was perhaps underestimated. Regions 160-218 and 743-854 dominated among vaccine-associated CD4 TCRs spanning spike. Recipients of AZD1222 seropositive at baseline numbered only six or seven.

Some clones are missing from TCRdb's copy, which holds only in-frame ones; the method was immunoSEQ multiplex PCR. The table lists around 130,000 clones, more than 85% of them singletons. About this clone itself: Its cognate antigen is unknown.

This specimen was peripheral blood, taken on day 0 of AZD1222 vaccination. The source of this sequence is an adult in good health. This rearrangement joins TRBV2 to TRBJ2-3; TRBD1 matches at 7 bases. CDR3 in amino acids: CASSDDTEGGGLIRDTQYF. In DNA, the CDR3 is TGTGCCAGCAGTGACGATACCGAAGGGGGCGGGTTAATCAGAGATACGCAGTATTTT.